This T cell receptor (beta chain) was sequenced for a study of Graves' ophthalmopathy and Graves' hyperthyroidism. Study-level points and caveats: Its predictions of ophthalmopathy progression gave the model approximately 65% sensitivity and 72% to 75% specificity.

Using RNA transcripts, the TCR beta CDR3 regions were amplified. After a first-round RT-PCR with HTBI primers, a second-round multiplex PCR was run. Each CDR3 protein gets one entry after TCRdb re-called the multiplex PCR reads with MiXCR. The sample includes more than 40,000 distinct CDR3 sequences, less than 65% of them seen just once. A remark on this clonotype: What it binds is not known.

This CDR3 has 16 residues. With 6 bases clipped from V and 5 bases from J, the junction kept 11 bases outside the gene matches. Germline V gene lookup returns CDR1 DFQATT and CDR2 SNEGSKA (reference sequence). The chain combines TRBV20-1 with TRBJ2-5; TRBD2 matches at 14 bases. The specimen was peripheral blood. The clonotype was recovered from an adult man with Graves' ophthalmopathy. The CDR3 DNA sequence: TGCAGTGCAACGGGACTAGCGGGAGTTGAGACTGAGACCCAGTACTTC. Its protein is CSATGLAGVETETQYF.